These 28 T cell receptor beta chains were all obtained from the same sample, sequenced in a study of spatial heterogeneity in lung cancer. Notes on the study in general: Tumor mutation counts were tracked by expanded intratumoral alpha and beta TCR counts.

TCRdb re-called the 5' RACE reads with MiXCR, one entry per CDR3 protein. The sample gives about 18,000 distinct CDR3 sequences, 6% to 9% of which show up once; roughly 23% is in the top ten. Time point given: sample taken at primary tumor resection. Their antigens are not known. The source material was lung tumor tissue, sampled at surgery. These receptor sequences come from a male donor with early-stage non-small cell lung cancer.

The table lists this clonotype with many counts. The V and J genes are TRBV7-2 and TRBJ1-1; 11 nucleotides line up with TRBD1. With 8 bases clipped from V and 4 bases from J, the junction kept 0 bases outside the gene matches. CDR3 length: 12 amino acids. From germline, CDR1 is SGHTA and CDR2 FQGNSA. The CDR3 DNA reads as TGTGCCAGCGGGACAGGGGGCACTGAAGCTTTCTTT. Translated, it gives CASGTGGTEAFF.

This clonotype was picked up a small number of times. The CDR3 is CASSLEGYSYNEQFF. CDR3 DNA: TGTGCCAGCAGTCTCGAGGGGTACTCCTACAATGAGCAGTTCTTC. The chain joins TRBV6-5 to TRBJ2-1, with D perhaps being TRBD1 or TRBD2 (5 bases each). CDR3 length: 15 amino acids. Per germline, CDR1 MNHEY and CDR2 SVGAGI. Trimming cost V 5 bases and J 0 bases, with 11 bases left between them.

The sample holds a few counts of this clonotype. This chain links TRBV20-1 with TRBJ2-5, with 8 bases that match TRBD2. The CDR3 length is 14 residues. V dropped 3 bases and J dropped 9; count of bases not matched to a gene: 12. Looked up from germline, CDR1 is DFQATT and CDR2 is SNEGSKA (reference sequence). The CDR3 DNA follows: TGCAGTGCTAGGATGCCGGGACTAGACGGAGCCCAGTACTTC. Amino acids: CSARMPGLDGAQYF.

At least ten counts were recorded for this clonotype. The junction departs from germline at one end; a sequencing error may be responsible. The V and J genes are TRBV7-7 and TRBJ2-1, with 9 bases that match TRBD1. The CDR3 contains 15 residues. The germline V gene has CDR1 SSHAT and CDR2 FNYEAQ (reference sequence). The chain's CDR3 is CASSLGGQGNNEQFF. CDR3 bases: TGTGCTAGCAGCTTGGGCGGACAGGGGAACAATGAGCAGTTCTTC.

This chain connects TRBV3-1 to TRBJ1-2; a weak D match, TRBD1 (5 bases). CDR1 and CDR2 from the germline V gene are LGHDT and YNNKEL (reference sequence). V lost 2 bases, J lost 3 bases, and 10 bases lay in between. CDR3 length: 14 amino acids. The CDR3 coding sequence is TGTGCCAGCAGCCAAAACTGGGGCGACTATGGCTACACCTTC. Its protein is CASSQNWGDYGYTF.

At least ten counts were recorded for this clonotype. CDR3 nucleotide sequence: TGTGCCATCAGTGATTTCGGACGTACAGAAGAGACCCAGTACTTC. As protein: CAISDFGRTEETQYF. The chain has TRBV10-3 and TRBJ2-5, with D unclear. The germline V gene has CDR1 ENHRY and CDR2 SYGVKD. The CDR3 totals 15 residues. Trimming cost V 3 bases and J 3 bases, with 14 bases left between them.

In its sample, this clonotype was seen many times. A read error may produce the germline difference seen at one junction end. The CDR3 DNA reads TGTGCTAGCAGCTTCAACAGCCGATCCGAGCAGTACTTC. Amino acid sequence: CASSFNSRSEQYF. The V call is TRBV7-7, the J call TRBJ2-7; D not certain. CDR3 size: 13 residues. The germline CDR1 and CDR2 sequences are SSHAT and FNYEAQ (reference sequence).

This clonotype was seen at least ten times. The chain links TRBV3-1 to TRBJ2-7; tentative D call: TRBD1 (6 bases). The CDR3 is made up of 16 amino acids. Trimming took off 1 base at V and 1 base at J, with 14 bases between the two ends. CDR1 is LGHDT, CDR2 YNNKEL, per germline (reference sequence). CDR3 sequence: CASSQGRQVYSYEQYF. DNA for the CDR3: TGTGCCAGCAGCCAAGGTAGACAGGTATATTCCTACGAGCAGTACTTC.

The CDR3 is CASSPQGKRPGELFF. CDR3 sequence (DNA): TGTGCCAGCAGTCCACAGGGGAAACGTCCCGGGGAGCTGTTTTTT. This sequence joins TRBV12-3 or TRBV12-4 and TRBJ2-2; 7 bases match TRBD1. The CDR3 runs 15 residues. The trim removed 5 bases at V and 6 bases at J, leaving 9 bases unmatched.

This clonotype was counted only a few times. The V gene is TRBV6-5, the J gene TRBJ1-6, with 9 positions matching TRBD1. The V gene's germline CDR1 is MNHEY and CDR2 SVGAGI. CDR3 length: 18 amino acids. V was pared by 0 bases and J by 5 bases, with 8 bases of the junction left unmatched. DNA for the CDR3: TGTGCCAGCAGTTACTCGACACCGGGACAGGGCGATAATTCACCCCTCCACTTT. Amino acid sequence: CASSYSTPGQGDNSPLHF.

Of note for this clonotype: The missing conserved phenylalanine or tryptophan at the end of this CDR3 makes a read error likely. This rearrangement joins TRBV20-1 to TRBJ2-1; 8 nucleotides match TRBD2. The CDR3 spans 16 residues. In germline, CDR1 is DFQATT, CDR2 SNEGSKA (reference sequence). V was pared by 3 bases and J by 4 bases, with 11 bases of the junction left unmatched. CDR3 in DNA: TGCAGTGCTAGTGGTGGGAGGAGCGGGAGATACAATGAGCAGTTCCTC. It codes for CSASGGRSGRYNEQFL.

In this sample, this clonotype turned up a few times. The chain uses TRBV12-3 or TRBV12-4 and TRBJ1-5; D perhaps matches TRBD1 (5 bases). The CDR3 length is 14 residues. V shed 3 bases and J shed 1 base, with 7 bases lying between them. CDR3 sequence reads: CASSFEGSNQPQHF. The CDR3 DNA sequence: TGTGCCAGCAGTTTTGAGGGGAGCAATCAGCCCCAGCATTTT.

This clonotype was seen many times. The chain employs TRBV13 and TRBJ2-2; TRBD2 might be the D (5 bases). In germline, CDR1 is PRHDT, CDR2 FYEKMQ (reference sequence). This CDR3 is 15 amino acids long. Trimming removed 4 bases at V and 1 base at J, with 10 bases between. CDR3 sequence: CASSYGVLNTGELFF. In DNA, the CDR3 is TGTGCCAGCAGCTACGGGGTACTGAACACCGGGGAGCTGTTTTTT.

This clonotype was observed at least ten times. This may be a read error: a much more frequent sequence differs by one nucleotide. This chain joins TRBV25-1 and TRBJ1-5, with D possibly matching TRBD1 (6 bases). Germline V gene lookup returns CDR1 MGHDK and CDR2 SYGVNS. The CDR3 sequence is 14 residues long. DNA for the CDR3: TGTGCCAGCAGTGAAGCGGGGGACAATCAGCCCCAGAATTTT. Its protein product is CASSEAGDNQPQNF.

The chain is built from TRBV10-3 and TRBJ2-1; D is tentatively TRBD1 or TRBD2 (5 bases each). V lost 3 bases to trimming and J lost 5 bases, with 17 bases between them. Germline V gene lookup returns CDR1 ENHRY and CDR2 SYGVKD. This CDR3 contains 16 residues. The DNA of the CDR3 is TGTGCCATCAGTGACTGGGGGTCCGTGGTCGACAATGAGCAGTTCTTC. It translates to CAISDWGSVVDNEQFF.

This clonotype was observed a few times. Written as DNA, the CDR3 is TGCAGCGTTGAAGACCCAGGTACATACGAGCAGTACTTC. Its translation is CSVEDPGTYEQYF. This chain uses TRBV29-1 with TRBJ2-7; D uncertain. Germline lookup yields CDR1 SQVTM and CDR2 ANQGSEA. CDR3 length: 13 amino acids. V dropped 0 bases and J dropped 4 bases, with 10 bases sitting between them.

Ten or more counts support this clonotype. The genes are TRBV5-4 and TRBJ2-7, with 8 bases lining up with TRBD1. The V and J ends lost 6 bases and 5 bases, in that order; junction bases with no gene match: 13. Looked up from germline, CDR1 is SGHNT and CDR2 is YYREEE (reference sequence). CDR3 length: 15 amino acids. The CDR3: CASNRLGQGMDEQYF. The CDR3 DNA sequence: TGTGCCAGCAACCGACTAGGACAGGGCATGGACGAGCAGTACTTC.

This chain uses TRBV2 with TRBJ1-6; D is perhaps TRBD1 (5 bases). Per germline, CDR1 SNHLY and CDR2 FYNNEI. The CDR3 has 13 amino acids. V dropped 11 bases and J dropped 8 bases, with 16 bases sitting between them. This chain's CDR3 is CAGGGGKYSPLHF. The CDR3 DNA sequence: TGTGCCGGGGGGGGGGGAAAGTATTCACCCCTCCACTTT.

The table lists this clonotype with many counts. V is TRBV5-6 and J is TRBJ2-6, with D maybe TRBD1 (7 bases). The length of the CDR3 is 18 residues. The V and J ends lost 0 bases and 0 bases respectively, with 13 bases between them. The germline V gene encodes CDR1 SGHDT and CDR2 YYEEEE. DNA of the CDR3: TGTGCCAGCAGCTTGGATGGAGGGGGCACCTCTGGGGCCAACGTCCTGACTTTC. Amino acids: CASSLDGGGTSGANVLTF.

This clonotype was observed at least ten times. This chain connects TRBV19 to TRBJ1-5; perhaps TRBD1 as D (5 bases). The length of the CDR3 is 15 residues. Looked up from germline, CDR1 is LNHDA and CDR2 is SQIVND (reference sequence). Trimming left V 3 bases short and J 4 bases short, with 13 bases between. The CDR3, as DNA: TGTGCCAGTAGTATGGGGGGAGGCTCTAATCAGCCCCAGCATTTT. It specifies CASSMGGGSNQPQHF.

This clonotype was detected many times. J is TRBJ1-5 and V is TRBV27; tentative D call: TRBD1 (6 bases). Germline CDR1 reads MNHEY; CDR2 reads SMNVEV (reference sequence). This CDR3 has 13 residues. V lost 2 bases and J lost 6, with 8 bases in between. The chain's CDR3 is CASSLQGFQPQHF. The CDR3 bases are TGTGCCAGCAGTTTACAGGGGTTTCAGCCCCAGCATTTT.

In this sample, this clonotype turned up a few times. The chain employs TRBV7-2 and TRBJ2-7, with 8 bases aligning to TRBD2. The CDR3 runs to 14 residues. Germline-derived CDR1 and CDR2 are SGHTA and FQGNSA. V lost 4 bases and J lost 2; bases outside the gene matches: 4. The CDR3 DNA is TGTGCCAGCAGCTCGCCGGGGGGGCCCTACGAGCAGTACTTC. Residues: CASSSPGGPYEQYF.

This clonotype was counted many times. The chain carries TRBV7-9 and TRBJ1-2; no clear D. Germline CDR1 is SEHNR and CDR2 is FQNEAQ (reference sequence). CDR3 size: 14 residues. V was pared by 1 base and J by 4 bases, with 10 bases between. CDR3 DNA: TGTGCCAGCAGCTTAGGTGGCCGGGCCTATGGCTACACCTTC. Amino acids: CASSLGGRAYGYTF.

This clonotype was observed at least ten times. In DNA form, the CDR3 reads TGTGCCAGCAGGGAATCGGGGGTAACCTACGAGCAGTACTTC. It encodes CASRESGVTYEQYF. The chain is built from TRBV7-2 and TRBJ2-7, with D possibly matching TRBD2 (6 bases). The CDR3 spans 14 residues. Trimming took 6 bases from V and 2 from J, leaving 14 bases between them. The germline CDR1 and CDR2 sequences are SGHTA and FQGNSA.

The rearrangement links TRBV7-6 to TRBJ2-3; the D is unclear. Trimming took 2 bases from V and 1 from J, leaving 7 bases between them. This CDR3 spans 14 amino acids. CDR1 SGHVS and CDR2 FNYEAQ come from the germline V gene. The CDR3 bases are TGTGCCAGCAGCTTAATCCAGGGCACAGATACGCAGTATTTT. This codes for CASSLIQGTDTQYF.

Ten or more counts support this clonotype. The chain has TRBV6-2 or TRBV6-3 and TRBJ1-1, with D hard to call. The CDR3 sequence is 14 residues long. Trimming took off 2 bases at V and 9 bases at J, with 16 bases between the two ends. The germline CDR1 and CDR2 sequences are MNHEY and SVGEGT. This CDR3 is CASSYDSSEPKAFF. DNA of the CDR3: TGTGCCAGCAGTTACGACTCATCAGAGCCCAAAGCTTTCTTT.

The chain joins TRBV29-1 to TRBJ1-1, with 8 bases matching TRBD1. Germline trimming cut 8 bases from V and 2 bases from J; bases unmatched to any gene: 7. Looked up from germline, CDR1 is SQVTM and CDR2 is ANQGSEA. CDR3 length equals 13 residues. CDR3 sequence: CSFRQGTNTEAFF. For the CDR3, the DNA is TGCAGCTTCCGACAGGGGACAAACACTGAAGCTTTCTTT.

This clonotype is labeled medium-sized (0.01 to 0.1%). The chain uses TRBV20-1 and TRBJ2-1, with D maybe TRBD1 (8 bases). CDR1 is DFQATT and CDR2 is SNEGSKA in the germline V gene (reference sequence). The CDR3 is made up of 15 amino acids. CDR3: CSVVGGGQDYNEQFF. DNA for the CDR3: TGCAGCGTAGTGGGGGGGGGACAGGATTACAATGAGCAGTTCTTC.